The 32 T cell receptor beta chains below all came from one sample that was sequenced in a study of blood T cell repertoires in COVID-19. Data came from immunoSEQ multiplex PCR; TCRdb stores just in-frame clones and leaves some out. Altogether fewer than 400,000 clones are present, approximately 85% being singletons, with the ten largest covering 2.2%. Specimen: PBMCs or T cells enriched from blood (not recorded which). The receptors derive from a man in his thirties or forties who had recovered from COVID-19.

The CDR3 region has the DNA TGTGCCAGCAGCCACCATTCGGGTGAACGCACCGGGGAGCTGTTTTTT. It encodes CASSHHSGERTGELFF. The J gene is TRBJ2-2, the V gene TRBV7-3; no definite D call. The CDR3 consists of 16 residues. Germline V CDR1 and CDR2: SGHTA, FQGTGA. Trimming stripped 5 bases from V and 4 bases from J, with 17 bases between.

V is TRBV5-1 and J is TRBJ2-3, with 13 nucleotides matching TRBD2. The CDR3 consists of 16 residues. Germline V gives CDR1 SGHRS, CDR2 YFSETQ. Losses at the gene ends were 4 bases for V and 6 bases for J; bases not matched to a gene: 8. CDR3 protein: CASSPRTSGGSDTQYF. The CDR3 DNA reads TGCGCCAGCAGCCCTCGGACTAGCGGGGGTTCGGATACGCAGTATTTT.

CDR3 bases: TGTGCCAGCAGCTTAACCGCGACAAGTAACTATGGCTACACCTTC. Residues: CASSLTATSNYGYTF. J is TRBJ1-2 and V is TRBV7-3; D call uncertain. CDR1 and CDR2 (germline): SGHTA, FQGTGA. CDR3 length equals 15 residues. The V end was cut by 0 bases, the J end by 1 base, with 9 bases between.

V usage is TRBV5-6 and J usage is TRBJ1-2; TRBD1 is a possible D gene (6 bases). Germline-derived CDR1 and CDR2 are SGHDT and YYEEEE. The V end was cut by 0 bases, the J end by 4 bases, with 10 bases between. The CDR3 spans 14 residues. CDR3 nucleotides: TGTGCCAGCAGCTTGGGACTGGACAGCTATGGCTACACCTTC. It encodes CASSLGLDSYGYTF.

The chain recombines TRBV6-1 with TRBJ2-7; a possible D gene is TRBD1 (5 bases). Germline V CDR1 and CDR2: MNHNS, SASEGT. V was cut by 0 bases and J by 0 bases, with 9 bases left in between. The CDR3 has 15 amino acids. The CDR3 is CASSEAQVDSYEQYF. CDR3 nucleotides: TGTGCCAGCAGTGAAGCACAGGTAGACTCCTACGAGCAGTACTTC.

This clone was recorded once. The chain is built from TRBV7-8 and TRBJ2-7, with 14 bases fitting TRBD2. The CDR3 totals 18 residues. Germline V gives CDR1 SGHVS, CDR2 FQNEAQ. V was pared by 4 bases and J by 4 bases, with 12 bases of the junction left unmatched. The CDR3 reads CASSSGLAGAPRSYEQYF. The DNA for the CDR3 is TGTGCCAGCAGCTCGGGACTAGCGGGGGCCCCGCGGTCGTACGAGCAGTACTTC.

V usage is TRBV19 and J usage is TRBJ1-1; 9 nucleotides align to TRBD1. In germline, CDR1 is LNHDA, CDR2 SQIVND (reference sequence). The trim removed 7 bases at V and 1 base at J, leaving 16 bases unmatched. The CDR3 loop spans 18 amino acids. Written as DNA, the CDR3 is TGTGCCAGTACCACGGGGTTGACAGGGGGTTCCCCGAACACTGAAGCTTTCTTT. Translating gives CASTTGLTGGSPNTEAFF. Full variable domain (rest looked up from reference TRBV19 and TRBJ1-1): DGGITQSPKYLFRKEGQNVTLSCEQNLNHDAMYWYRQDPGQGLRLIYYSQIVNDFQKGDIAEGYSVSREKKESFPLTVTSAQKNPTAFYLCASTTGLTGGSPNTEAFFGQGTRLTVV.

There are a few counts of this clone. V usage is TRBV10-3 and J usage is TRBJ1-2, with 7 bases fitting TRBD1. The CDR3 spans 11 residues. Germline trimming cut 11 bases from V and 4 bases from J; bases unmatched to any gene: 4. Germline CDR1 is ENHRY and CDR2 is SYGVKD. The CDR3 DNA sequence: TGTGCCGCACAGGGGAGCTATGGCTACACCTTC. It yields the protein CAAQGSYGYTF.

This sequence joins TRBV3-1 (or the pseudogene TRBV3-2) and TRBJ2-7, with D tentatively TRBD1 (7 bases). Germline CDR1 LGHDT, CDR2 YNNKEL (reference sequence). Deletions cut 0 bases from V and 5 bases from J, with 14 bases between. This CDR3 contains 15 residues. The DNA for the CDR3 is TGTGCCAGCAGCCAAGAGGGAGGACAGGCTCACGAGCAGTACTTC. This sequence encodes CASSQEGGQAHEQYF.

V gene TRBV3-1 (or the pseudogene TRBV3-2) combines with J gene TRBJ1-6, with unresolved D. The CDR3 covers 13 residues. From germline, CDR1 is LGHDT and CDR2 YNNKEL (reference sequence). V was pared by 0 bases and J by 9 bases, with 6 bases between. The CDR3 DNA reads TGTGCCAGCAGCCAAGATCTAAGTTCACCCCTCCACTTT. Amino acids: CASSQDLSSPLHF.

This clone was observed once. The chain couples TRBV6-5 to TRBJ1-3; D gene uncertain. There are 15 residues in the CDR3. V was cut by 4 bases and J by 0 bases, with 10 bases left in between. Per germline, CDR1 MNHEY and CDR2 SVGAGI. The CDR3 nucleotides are TGTGCCAGCAGTTCAAGGCCGGGCTCTGGAAACACCATATATTTT. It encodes CASSSRPGSGNTIYF.

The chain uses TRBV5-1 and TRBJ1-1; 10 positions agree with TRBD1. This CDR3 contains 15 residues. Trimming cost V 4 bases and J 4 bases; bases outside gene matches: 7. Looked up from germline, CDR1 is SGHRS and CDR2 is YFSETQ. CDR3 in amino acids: CASSDPGQGGTEAFF. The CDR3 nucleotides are TGCGCCAGCAGCGACCCTGGACAGGGGGGCACTGAAGCTTTCTTT.

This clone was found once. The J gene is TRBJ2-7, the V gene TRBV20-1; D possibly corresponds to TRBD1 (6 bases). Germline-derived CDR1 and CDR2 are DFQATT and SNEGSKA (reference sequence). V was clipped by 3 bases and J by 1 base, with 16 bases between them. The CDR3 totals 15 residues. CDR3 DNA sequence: TGCAGTGCTAGTTCAGGGCAGGGGATGTCCTACGAGCAGTACTTC. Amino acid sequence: CSASSGQGMSYEQYF.

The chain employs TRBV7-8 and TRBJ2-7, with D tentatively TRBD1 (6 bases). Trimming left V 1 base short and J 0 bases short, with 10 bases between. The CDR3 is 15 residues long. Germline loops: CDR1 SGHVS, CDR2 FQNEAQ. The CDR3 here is CASSLEGRGSYEQYF. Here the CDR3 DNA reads TGTGCCAGCAGCTTAGAAGGCAGGGGCTCCTACGAGCAGTACTTC.

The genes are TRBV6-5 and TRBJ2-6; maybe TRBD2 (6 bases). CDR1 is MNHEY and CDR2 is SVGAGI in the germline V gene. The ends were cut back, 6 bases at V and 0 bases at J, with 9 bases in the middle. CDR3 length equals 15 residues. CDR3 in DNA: TGTGCCAGCAGCTCGGGGGACTCTGGGGCCAACGTCCTGACTTTC. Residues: CASSSGDSGANVLTF.

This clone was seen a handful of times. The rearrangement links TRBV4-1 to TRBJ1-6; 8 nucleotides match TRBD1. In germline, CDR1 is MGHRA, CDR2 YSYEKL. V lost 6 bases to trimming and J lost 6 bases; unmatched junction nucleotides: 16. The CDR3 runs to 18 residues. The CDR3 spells CASRPTPRGQGPNSPLHF. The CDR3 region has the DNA TGCGCCAGCAGACCTACCCCCCGCGGACAGGGCCCTAATTCACCCCTCCACTTT.

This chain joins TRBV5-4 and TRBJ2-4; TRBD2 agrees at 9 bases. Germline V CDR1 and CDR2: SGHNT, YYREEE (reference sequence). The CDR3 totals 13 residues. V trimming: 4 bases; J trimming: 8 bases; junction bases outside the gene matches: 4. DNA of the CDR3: TGTGCCAGCAGCGTAGCGGGGGAGGACATTCAGTACTTC. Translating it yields CASSVAGEDIQYF.

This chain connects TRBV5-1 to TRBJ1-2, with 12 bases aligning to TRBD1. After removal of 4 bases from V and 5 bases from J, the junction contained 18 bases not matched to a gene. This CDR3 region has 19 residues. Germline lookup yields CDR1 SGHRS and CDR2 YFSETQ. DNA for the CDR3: TGCGCCAGCAGCCTTGTTTATTTAACGGGACAGGGGGCGCGTTATGGCTACACCTTC. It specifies CASSLVYLTGQGARYGYTF.

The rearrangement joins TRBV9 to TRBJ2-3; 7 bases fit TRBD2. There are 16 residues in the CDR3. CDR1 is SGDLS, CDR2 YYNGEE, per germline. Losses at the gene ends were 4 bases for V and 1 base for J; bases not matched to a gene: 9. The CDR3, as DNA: TGTGCCAGCAGCCTGGGAGCGGGGTTGGGCACAGATACGCAGTATTTT. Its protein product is CASSLGAGLGTDTQYF.

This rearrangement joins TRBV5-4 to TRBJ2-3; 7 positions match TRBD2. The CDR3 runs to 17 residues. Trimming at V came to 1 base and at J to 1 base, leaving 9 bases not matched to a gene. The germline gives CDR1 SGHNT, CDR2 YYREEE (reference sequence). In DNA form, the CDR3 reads TGTGCCAGCAGCTTGTATCAGGCGGGGGTCCGCACAGATACGCAGTATTTT. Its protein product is CASSLYQAGVRTDTQYF.

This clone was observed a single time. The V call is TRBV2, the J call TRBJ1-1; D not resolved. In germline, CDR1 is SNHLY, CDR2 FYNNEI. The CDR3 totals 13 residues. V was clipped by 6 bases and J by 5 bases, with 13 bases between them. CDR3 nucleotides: TGTGCCAGCAGCCGGGCCCCGGGAACTGAAGCTTTCTTT. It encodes CASSRAPGTEAFF.

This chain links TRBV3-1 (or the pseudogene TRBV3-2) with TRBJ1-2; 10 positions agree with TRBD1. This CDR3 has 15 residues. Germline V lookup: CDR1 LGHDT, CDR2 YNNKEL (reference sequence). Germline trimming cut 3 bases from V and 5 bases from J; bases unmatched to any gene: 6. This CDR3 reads CASSHYRDRGYGYTF. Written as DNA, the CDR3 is TGTGCCAGCAGCCATTACCGGGACAGGGGTTATGGCTACACCTTC.

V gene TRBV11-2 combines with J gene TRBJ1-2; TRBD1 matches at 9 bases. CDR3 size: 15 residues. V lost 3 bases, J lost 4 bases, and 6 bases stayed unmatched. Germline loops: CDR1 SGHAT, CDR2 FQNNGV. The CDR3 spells CASSLESTGGYGYTF. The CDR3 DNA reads TGTGCCAGCAGCTTGGAGTCGACAGGGGGCTATGGCTACACCTTC. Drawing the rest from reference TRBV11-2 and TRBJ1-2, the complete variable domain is EAGVAQSPRYKIIEKRQSVAFWCNPISGHATLYWYQQILGQGPKLLIQFQNNGVVDDSQLPKDRFSAERLKGVDSTLKIQPAKLEDSAVYLCASSLESTGGYGYTFGSGTRLTVV.

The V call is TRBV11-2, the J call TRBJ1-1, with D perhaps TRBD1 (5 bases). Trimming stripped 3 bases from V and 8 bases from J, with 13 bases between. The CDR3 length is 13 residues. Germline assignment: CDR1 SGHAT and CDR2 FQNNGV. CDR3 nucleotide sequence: TGTGCCAGCAGCTTTGACAGATGGAGAGAAGCTTTCTTT. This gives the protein CASSFDRWREAFF.

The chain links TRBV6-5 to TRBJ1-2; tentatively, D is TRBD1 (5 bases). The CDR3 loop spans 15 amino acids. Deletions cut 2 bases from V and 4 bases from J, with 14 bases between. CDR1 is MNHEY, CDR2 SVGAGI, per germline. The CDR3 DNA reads TGTGCCAGCAGTTACCGTCCCGACGGGGGCTATGGCTACACCTTC. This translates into CASSYRPDGGYGYTF.

CDR3 region: CARRGGTGGDEQFF. CDR3 coding DNA: TGTGCCAGAAGGGGAGGGACAGGAGGGGATGAGCAGTTCTTC. This sequence joins TRBV6-5 and TRBJ2-1; tentatively, D is TRBD1 (8 bases). The germline CDR1 and CDR2 sequences are MNHEY and SVGAGI. V was trimmed by 9 bases and J by 8 bases, leaving 20 bases between them. The CDR3 has 14 amino acids.

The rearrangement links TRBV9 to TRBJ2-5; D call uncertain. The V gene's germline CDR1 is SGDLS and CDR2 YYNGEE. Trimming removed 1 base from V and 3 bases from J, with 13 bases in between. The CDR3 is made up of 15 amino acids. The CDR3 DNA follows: TGTGCCAGCAGCGTAACCCCGGTCTTTAAAGAGACCCAGTACTTC. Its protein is CASSVTPVFKETQYF.

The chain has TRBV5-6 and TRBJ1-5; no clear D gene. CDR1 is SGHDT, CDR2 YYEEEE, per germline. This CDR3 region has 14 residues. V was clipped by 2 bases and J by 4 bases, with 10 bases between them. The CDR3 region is CASSFAAGNQPQHF. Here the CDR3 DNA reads TGTGCCAGCAGCTTCGCCGCAGGAAATCAGCCCCAGCATTTT.

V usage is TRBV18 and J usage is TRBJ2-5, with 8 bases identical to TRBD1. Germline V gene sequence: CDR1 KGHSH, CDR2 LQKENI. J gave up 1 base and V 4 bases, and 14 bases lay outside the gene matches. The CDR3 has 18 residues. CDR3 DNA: TGTGCCAGCTCACGAAATATCGACAGGGGTGTCCCCCAAGAGACCCAGTACTTC. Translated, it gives CASSRNIDRGVPQETQYF.

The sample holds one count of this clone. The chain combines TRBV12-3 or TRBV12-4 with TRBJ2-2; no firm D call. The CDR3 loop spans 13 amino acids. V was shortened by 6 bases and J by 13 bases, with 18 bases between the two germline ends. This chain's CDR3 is CASSALGPVALFF. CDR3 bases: TGTGCCAGCAGCGCACTCGGCCCCGTAGCGCTGTTTTTT.

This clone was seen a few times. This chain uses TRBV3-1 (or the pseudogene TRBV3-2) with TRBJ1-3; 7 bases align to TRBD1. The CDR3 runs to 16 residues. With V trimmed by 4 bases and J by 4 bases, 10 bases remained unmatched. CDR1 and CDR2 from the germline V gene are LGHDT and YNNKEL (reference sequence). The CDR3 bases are TGTGCCAGCAGCCGTTCCACCGGGACAGCGGGAAACACCATATATTTT. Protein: CASSRSTGTAGNTIYF.

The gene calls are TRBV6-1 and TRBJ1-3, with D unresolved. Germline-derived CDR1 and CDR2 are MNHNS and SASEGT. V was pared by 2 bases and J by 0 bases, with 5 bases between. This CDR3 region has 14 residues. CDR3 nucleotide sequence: TGTGCCAGCAGTGAATATATCTCTGGAAACACCATATATTTT. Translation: CASSEYISGNTIYF.